This T cell receptor beta chain was identified during a study of T cell responses to AZD1222 COVID-19 vaccine. Study results and caveats: The donor group comprised mostly white British people and more females; the analysis possibly underestimated clonal diversity. Spike-specific TCR breadth and depth went up after people got two AZD1222 doses. Across the whole spike, CD4 TCRs peaked at regions 160-218 and 743-854.

Sequencing was performed with immunoSEQ multiplex PCR; in TCRdb, only in-frame clones are kept and a portion is missing. The table lists about 150,000 clones, 70% to 90% of them singletons, with approximately 7.2% in the top ten. On this clone itself: The antigen remains undetermined.

The receptor was isolated from an adult who had recovered from COVID-19. Here the sequenced sample was peripheral blood, taken after recovery from COVID-19.

CDR3 in amino acids: CASKKDPTNEKLFF. The CDR3, as DNA: TGTGCCAGCAAGAAGGACCCAACTAATGAAAAACTGTTTTTT. The J gene is TRBJ1-4, the V gene TRBV6-5, with D uncertain. Trimming stripped 7 bases from V and 0 bases from J, with 9 bases between. The CDR3 has 14 amino acids. Germline loops: CDR1 MNHEY, CDR2 SVGAGI.